The entry below gives a single T cell receptor beta chain sequence along with its context. Sequencing used immunoSEQ multiplex PCR; TCRdb keeps in-frame clones, though not all of them. The repertoire includes some 330,000 clones, around 83% of them detected once, and about 5.4% sits in the top ten. The germline CDR1 and CDR2 sequences are SGHRS and YFSETQ. The CDR3 totals 14 residues. Trimming left V 5 bases short and J 6 bases short, with 12 bases between. The data are from a study of blood T cell repertoires in COVID-19. The rearrangement joins TRBV5-1 to TRBJ1-6; the D gene is possibly TRBD1 (5 bases). The receptor was isolated from a woman aged 45 to 65 who had recovered from COVID-19. Sequencing input: PBMCs or T cells enriched from blood (not recorded which). CDR3 nucleotide sequence: TGCGCCAGCAGACGAGGGGAGGGTAATTCACCCCTCCACTTT. This codes for CASRRGEGNSPLHF.